Listed below are T cell receptor beta chains from one sample, sequenced in a study of Graves' ophthalmopathy and Graves' hyperthyroidism. TCRdb recomputed calls from the multiplex PCR reads with MiXCR, one row per CDR3 protein. The top ten clones hold 35% to 55% of a sample with 740,000 or so distinct CDR3 sequences, approximately 40% of them seen once. What was sequenced was peripheral blood. Receptor source: an adult man with Graves' ophthalmopathy. Each CDR3 is given with its conserved first and last residue. Fields, in order: J gene, V gene, clone size, D gene, CDR3 DNA, CDR3 protein. D genes are given only for firm matches. Expanded clones get a size class; other rows say once, few or many, or leave the size out.

TRBJ1-3 TRBV7-3 many . TGTGCCAGCAGCTTAGCAGACGGAAACACCATATATTTT CASSLADGNTIYF
TRBJ1-4 TRBV29-1 once TRBD1 TGCAGCGTTGAAGCGGGACAGGGCGAAAAACTGTTTTTT CSVEAGQGEKLFF
TRBJ1-6 TRBV7-7 many . TGTGCTAGCCAGTCTGGAGTGAATTCACCCCTCCACTTT CASQSGVNSPLHF
TRBJ2-2 TRBV11-2 . . TGTGCCAGCAGCTTACTCCCTTCGAAGGACACCGGGGAGCTGTTTTTT CASSLLPSKDTGELFF
TRBJ1-5 TRBV29-1 many . TGCAGCGTTGGTAGGGTAGGTCAGCCCCAGCATTTT CSVGRVGQPQHF
TRBJ2-7 TRBV20-1 few TRBD1 TGCAGTGCTAGATCGGGACAGGATTACTACGAGCAGTACTTC CSARSGQDYYEQYF
TRBJ2-5 TRBV6-6 few . TGTGCCAGCAGTTACAAAGGGGAGACCCAGTACTTC CASSYKGETQYF
TRBJ1-5 TRBV19 many TRBD1 TGTGCCAGTAGTATTCGCACAGGGGGCAGTCATCAGCCCCAGCATTTT CASSIRTGGSHQPQHF
TRBJ2-7 TRBV2 . TRBD2 TGTGCCAGCAGTGATGGTAGCGGGGGGCCCGCCTACGAGCAGTACTTC CASSDGSGGPAYEQYF
TRBJ2-7 TRBV7-9 few TRBD1 TGTGCCAGCAGTCTGGGACAGGGGAGGATCTACGAGCAGTACTTC CASSLGQGRIYEQYF
TRBJ2-3 TRBV2 few . TGTGCCGGCGCCCCGGGATTCGGCACAGATACGCAGTATTTT CAGAPGFGTDTQYF
TRBJ2-2 TRBV7-6 . . TGTGCCAGCAGCTTCGGGACGGTGAAAGGAACCGGGGAGCTGTTTTTT CASSFGTVKGTGELFF
TRBJ1-4 TRBV9 . TRBD1 TGTGCCAGCAGCGTAGAGGGAGGGGGCCGGGAAAAACTGTTTTTT CASSVEGGGREKLFF
TRBJ1-5 TRBV24-1 few TRBD1 TGTGCCAGCAGCCAAACCACAGGGGTCGGCAATCAGCCCCAGCATTTT CASSQTTGVGNQPQHF
TRBJ1-4 TRBV6-5 few TRBD1 TGTGCCAGCAGTACCGTCTCAGGGGGAAGAGAAAAACTGTTTTTT CASSTVSGGREKLFF
TRBJ2-2 TRBV7-9 few TRBD2 TGTGCCAGCAGCCAAGGACTAGCGGGAGGACAGAGCACCGGGGAGCTGTTTTTT CASSQGLAGGQSTGELFF
TRBJ1-1 TRBV15 many . TGTGCCACCAGCCATAGGGACCTTTCGGCACCTGTCGCTTTCTTT CATSHRDLSAPVAFF
TRBJ1-5 TRBV20-1 many . TGCAGTGCTGTCCCAGGGTCGGGCAATCAGCCCCAGCATTTT CSAVPGSGNQPQHF
TRBJ2-5 TRBV25-1 . . TGTGCCAGCAGTGATAGTGCCGGGAAGGGAGAGACCCAGTACTTC CASSDSAGKGETQYF
TRBJ1-1 TRBV29-1 . . TGCAGCGTTGCCGGGGGCCCGGGCAGGGTCACTGAAGCTTTCTTT CSVAGGPGRVTEAFF
TRBJ2-7 TRBV7-9 . TRBD1 TGTGCCAGCTCAACCTTAGGACAGGGTCAGTACTTC CASSTLGQGQYF
TRBJ2-7 TRBV7-2 . . TGTGCCAGCGACGGGGGACAGCTTTACTACGAGCAGTACTTC CASDGGQLYYEQYF
TRBJ2-5 TRBV11-2 few . TGTGCCAGCAGCTTAAGGCTAGTCGAAGAGACCCAGTACTTC CASSLRLVEETQYF
TRBJ2-7 TRBV9 few . TGTGCCAGCAGCGTAGGGGAGCACTACGAGCAGTACTTC CASSVGEHYEQYF
TRBJ2-3 TRBV7-9 . . TGTGCCAGCAGCTTAGGTGGGGAGAGCACAGATACGCAGTATTTT CASSLGGESTDTQYF
TRBJ1-1 TRBV30 . . TGTGCCTGGGGAACCCCAGCGAACACTGAAGCTTTCTTT CAWGTPANTEAFF
TRBJ2-1 TRBV7-9 few TRBD2 TGTGCCAGCAGCTCCGCCGGGACTAGCGGTATAGAATTACGGGGAAAGTTCTTC CASSSAGTSGIELRGKFF
TRBJ1-2 TRBV20-1 . . TGCAGTCCTAGGGGCAGGAGTTATGGCTACACCTTC CSPRGRSYGYTF
TRBJ2-7 TRBV20-1 . TRBD2 TGCAGTGCTGGAACAACTGGACTAGCGGGGGTCGAGCAGTACTTC CSAGTTGLAGVEQYF
TRBJ2-2 TRBV25-1 . TRBD2 TGTGCCAGCAGTTCCAGGACTAGCGGGAGGGGCACCGGGGAGCTGTTTTTT CASSSRTSGRGTGELFF
TRBJ1-5 TRBV2 . . TGTGCCAGCACCGACGGGGGCGTAGGGCAGCCCCAGCATTTT CASTDGGVGQPQHF
TRBJ1-6 TRBV19 many TRBD1 TGTGCCAGTACCCAGAGGACAGGGAATTCACCCCTCCACTTT CASTQRTGNSPLHF
TRBJ1-2 TRBV15 . . TGTGCCACCAGCAGTGGGAGTCAGTTCTATGGCTACACCTTC CATSSGSQFYGYTF
TRBJ1-2 TRBV12-5 . . TGTGCTAGTGCCGTAGGTGAAACTTATGGCTACACCTTC CASAVGETYGYTF
TRBJ2-7 TRBV4-2 . TRBD1 TGTGCCAGCAGCTCAGGACAGGGGGCCGACGAGCAGTACTTC CASSSGQGADEQYF
TRBJ2-7 TRBV2 few TRBD1 TGTGCCAGCAGGATCGGGACAGGGGGCCACTACGAGCAGTACTTC CASRIGTGGHYEQYF
TRBJ2-5 TRBV2 few . TGTGCCAGCAGTCCCTCGGGTTGGGAGACCCAGTACTTC CASSPSGWETQYF
TRBJ2-5 TRBV19 few TRBD1 TGTGCCAGTAGTACCAACAGGGGGTCAAGGGAGACCCAGTACTTC CASSTNRGSRETQYF
TRBJ2-1 TRBV6-2/TRBV6-3 . . TGTGCCAACTCGAAAGGACGGGAAAGGGAATACAATGAGCAGTTCTTC CANSKGREREYNEQFF
TRBJ2-5 TRBV7-9 many . TGTGCCAGCAGCTCCGGACAGAAGGGGACCCAGTACTTC CASSSGQKGTQYF
TRBJ1-5 TRBV25-1 . . TGTGCCAGCAGTGTACCACCGGGACAAGGGGGTCAGCCCCAGCATTTT CASSVPPGQGGQPQHF
TRBJ2-7 TRBV7-9 . . TGTGCCAGCAGCTCAATTGGGGCCTACGAGCAGTGCTTC CASSSIGAYEQCF
TRBJ1-1 TRBV9 few . TGTGCCAGCAGCTCAAATCGGTTGACAGGCCCTAACACTGAAGCTTTCTTT CASSSNRLTGPNTEAFF
TRBJ1-1 TRBV20-1 few . TGCAGTGCTTCCGGGCCTAACACTGAAGCTTTCTTT CSASGPNTEAFF
TRBJ1-2 TRBV7-2 . . TGTGCCAGCAGCTTCGAAGGAAACTATGGCTACACCTTC CASSFEGNYGYTF
TRBJ2-7 TRBV2 few TRBD1 TGTGCCAGCAGTGTCAGGGACAGGGTCTCCTACGAGCAGTACTTC CASSVRDRVSYEQYF
TRBJ2-7 TRBV19 . TRBD1 TGTGCCAGTAGTCCAGCAGGGGGCGAATCGTACGAGCAGTACTTC CASSPAGGESYEQYF